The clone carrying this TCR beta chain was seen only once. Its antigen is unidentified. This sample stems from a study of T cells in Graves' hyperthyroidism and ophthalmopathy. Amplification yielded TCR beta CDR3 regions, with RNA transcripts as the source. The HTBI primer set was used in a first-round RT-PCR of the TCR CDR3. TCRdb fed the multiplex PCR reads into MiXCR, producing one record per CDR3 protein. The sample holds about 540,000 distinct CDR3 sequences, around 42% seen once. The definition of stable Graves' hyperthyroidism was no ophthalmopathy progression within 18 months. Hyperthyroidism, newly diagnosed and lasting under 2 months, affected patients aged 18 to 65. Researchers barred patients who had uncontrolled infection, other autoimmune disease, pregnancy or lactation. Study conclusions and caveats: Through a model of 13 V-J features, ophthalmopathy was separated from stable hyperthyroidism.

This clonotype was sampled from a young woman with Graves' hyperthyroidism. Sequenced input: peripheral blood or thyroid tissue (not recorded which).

The CDR3 DNA sequence: TGCAGCTGGGACGAGAACACTGAAGCTTTCTTT. It is translated as CSWDENTEAFF. The J gene is TRBJ1-1, the V gene TRBV29-1, with D possibly TRBD1 on 5 matching bases. The CDR3 totals 11 residues. Trimming took 8 bases from V and 1 from J, leaving 8 bases between them. From germline, CDR1 is SQVTM and CDR2 ANQGSEA.